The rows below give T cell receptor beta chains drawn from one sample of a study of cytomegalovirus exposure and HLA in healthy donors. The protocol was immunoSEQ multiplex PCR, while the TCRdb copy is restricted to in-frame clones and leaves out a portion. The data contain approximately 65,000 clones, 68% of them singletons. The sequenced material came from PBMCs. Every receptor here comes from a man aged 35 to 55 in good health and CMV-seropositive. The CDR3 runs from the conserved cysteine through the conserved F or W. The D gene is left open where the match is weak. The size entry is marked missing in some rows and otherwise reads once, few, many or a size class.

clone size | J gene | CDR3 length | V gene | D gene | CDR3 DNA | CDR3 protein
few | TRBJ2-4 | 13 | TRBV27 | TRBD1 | TGTGCCAGCAGTTCCCAGGGGGCGGACATTCAGTACTTC | CASSSQGADIQYF
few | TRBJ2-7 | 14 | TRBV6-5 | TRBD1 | TGTGCCAGCAGTTATCGGACAGGGTTCGACGAGCAGTACTTC | CASSYRTGFDEQYF
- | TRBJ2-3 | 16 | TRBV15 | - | TGTGCCACCAGCAGAGATCGGATAGCCGGCCCAGATACGCAGTATTTT | CATSRDRIAGPDTQYF
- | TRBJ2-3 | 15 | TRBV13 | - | TGTGCCAGCAGTCCTTCCGGGGTTAGCACAGATACGCAGTATTTT | CASSPSGVSTDTQYF
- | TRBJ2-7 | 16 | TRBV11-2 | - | TGTGCCAGCAGCTTAGTTGAGACATTGGCTTCCTACGAGCAGTACTTC | CASSLVETLASYEQYF
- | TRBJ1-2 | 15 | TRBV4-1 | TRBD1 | TGCGCCAGCAGCCAAGGCCCGGGACAGGACAGGGGCTACACCTTC | CASSQGPGQDRGYTF
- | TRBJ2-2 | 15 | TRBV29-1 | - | TGCAGCGTTACGACCCAGGACACGAACACCGGGGAGCTGTTTTTT | CSVTTQDTNTGELFF
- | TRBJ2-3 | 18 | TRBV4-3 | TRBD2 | TGCGCCAGCAGCCGTGGCCTGGATAGCGGGTCTAGCACAGATACGCAGTATTTT | CASSRGLDSGSSTDTQYF
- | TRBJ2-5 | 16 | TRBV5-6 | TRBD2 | TGTGCCAGCAGCAGGGGGACTAGCGGGAGTTGGGAGACCCAGTACTTC | CASSRGTSGSWETQYF
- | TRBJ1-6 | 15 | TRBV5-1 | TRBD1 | TGCGCCAGCACTCTAACACAGGGGGAAAGTTCACCCCTCCACTTT | CASTLTQGESSPLHF
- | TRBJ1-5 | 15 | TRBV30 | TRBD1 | TGTGCCTGGAGGAGACAGGGGACTAGCAATCAGCCCCAGCATTTT | CAWRRQGTSNQPQHF
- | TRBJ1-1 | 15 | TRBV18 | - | TGTGCCAGCTCACCACCGGCAGGGGTAAACACTGAAGCTTTCTTT | CASSPPAGVNTEAFF
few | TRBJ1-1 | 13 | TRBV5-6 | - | TGTGCCAGCAGCTTGGACCGGGACACTGAAGCTTTCTTT | CASSLDRDTEAFF
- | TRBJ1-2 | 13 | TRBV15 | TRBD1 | TGTGCCACCGGGACAGCAACAAACTATGGCTACACCTTC | CATGTATNYGYTF
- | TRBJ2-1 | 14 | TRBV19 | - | TGTGCTAGTGGGGACTTGAGCTCCTACAATGAGCAGTTCTTC | CASGDLSSYNEQFF
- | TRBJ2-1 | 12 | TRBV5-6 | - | TGTGCCAGCAGCTTGGATAGTCATGAGCAGTTCTTC | CASSLDSHEQFF
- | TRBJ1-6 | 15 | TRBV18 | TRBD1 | TGTGCCAGCTCGCCGGGACAGGGTAGGGATTCACCCCTCCACTTT | CASSPGQGRDSPLHF
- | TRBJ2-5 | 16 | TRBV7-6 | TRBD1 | TGTGCCAGCAGCTTAGCGCTGAGGGGGCGCGGGGAGACCCAGTACTTC | CASSLALRGRGETQYF
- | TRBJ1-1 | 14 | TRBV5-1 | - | TGCGCCAGCAGTTCTCAGGTGGGGGCCACTGAAGCTTTCTTT | CASSSQVGATEAFF
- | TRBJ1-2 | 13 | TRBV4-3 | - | TGCGCCAGCAGCCCGGACACCAACTATGGCTACACCTTC | CASSPDTNYGYTF
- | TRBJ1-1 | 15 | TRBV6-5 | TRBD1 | TGTGCCAGCAGTCCCCTGACAGGGGTGGTCACTGAAGCTTTCTTT | CASSPLTGVVTEAFF
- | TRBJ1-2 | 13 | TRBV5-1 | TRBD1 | TGCGCCAGCAGCTTGGGTCAGGGGGGCGGCTACACCTTC | CASSLGQGGGYTF
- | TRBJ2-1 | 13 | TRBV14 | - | TGTGCCAGCAGCCAAGTACTAGGGAATGAGCAGTTCTTC | CASSQVLGNEQFF
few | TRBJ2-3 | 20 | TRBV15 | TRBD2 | TGTGCCACCAGCAGAGTCTGGGATGGTAGCGGGGGGCTAAGCACAGATACGCAGTATTTT | CATSRVWDGSGGLSTDTQYF
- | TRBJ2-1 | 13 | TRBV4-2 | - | TGTGCCAGCAGGGAAGCGTCCTACAATGAGCAGTTCTTC | CASREASYNEQFF
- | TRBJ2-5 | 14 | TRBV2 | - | TGTGCCAGCATCCCTATTTCGCCCCAAGAGACCCAGTACTTC | CASIPISPQETQYF
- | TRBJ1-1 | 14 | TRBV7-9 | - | TGTGCCAGCAGCTTAATAGAATCATCAGGAGGAGCTTTCTTT | CASSLIESSGGAFF
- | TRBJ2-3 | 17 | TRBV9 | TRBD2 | TGTGCCAGCAGTGTAGAGCGTGGGACTACCAGCACAGATACGCAGTATTTT | CASSVERGTTSTDTQYF